This T cell receptor beta chain comes out of a study of blood T cell repertoires in COVID-19. Study details: The analysed material was cDNA or gDNA that came from T cells, B-cell-depleted T cells, or PBMCs.

In its sample, this clone was seen once. Repertoires were generated with immunoSEQ multiplex PCR, while TCRdb's copy carries only in-frame clones and drops some. Found here are around 80,000 clones, roughly 90% of them singletons; the top ten hold around 9%. V was cut by 4 bases and J by 0 bases, with 10 bases left in between. The germline CDR1 and CDR2 sequences are MDHEN and SYDVKM. This CDR3 has 15 residues. The chain carries TRBV28 and TRBJ1-3; the D gene is possibly TRBD1 (6 bases). Sequenced material: peripheral blood. The clonotype was recovered from a human donor in a cohort sampled during active COVID-19. The CDR3, as DNA: TGTGCCAGCAGTTCCGGGACAAACTCTGGAAACACCATATATTTT. This codes for CASSSGTNSGNTIYF.